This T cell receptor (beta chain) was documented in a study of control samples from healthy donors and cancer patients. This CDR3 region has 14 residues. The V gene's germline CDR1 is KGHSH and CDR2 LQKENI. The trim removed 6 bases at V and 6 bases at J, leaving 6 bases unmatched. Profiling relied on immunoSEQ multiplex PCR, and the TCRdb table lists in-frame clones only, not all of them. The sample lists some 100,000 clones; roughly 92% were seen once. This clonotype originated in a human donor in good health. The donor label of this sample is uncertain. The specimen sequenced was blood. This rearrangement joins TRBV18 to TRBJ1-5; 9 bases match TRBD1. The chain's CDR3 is CASSLGQGSQPQHF. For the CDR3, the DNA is TGTGCCAGCTCCCTCGGACAGGGGAGTCAGCCCCAGCATTTT.